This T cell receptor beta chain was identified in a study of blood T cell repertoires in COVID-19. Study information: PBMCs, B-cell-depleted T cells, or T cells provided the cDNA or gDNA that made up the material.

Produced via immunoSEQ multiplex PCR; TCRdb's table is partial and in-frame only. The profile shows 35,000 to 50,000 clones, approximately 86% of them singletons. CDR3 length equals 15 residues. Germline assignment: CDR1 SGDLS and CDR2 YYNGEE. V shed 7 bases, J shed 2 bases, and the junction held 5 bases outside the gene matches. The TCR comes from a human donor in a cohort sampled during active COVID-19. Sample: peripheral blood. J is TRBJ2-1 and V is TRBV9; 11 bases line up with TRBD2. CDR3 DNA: TGTGCCAGCCAACTGGGACTAGCGGCCTACAATGAGCAGTTCTTC. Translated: CASQLGLAAYNEQFF.